Listed below are T cell receptor beta chains from one sample, sequenced in a study of shared clonotypes between healthy human individuals. Method: immunoSEQ multiplex PCR; TCRdb's copy keeps in-frame clones and lacks some. Here the sample spans around 940,000 clones, about three quarters being singletons. The sample was memory CD4+ T cells sorted from blood. The receptors shown here come from a man younger than 35 in good health. The CDR3 runs from the conserved cysteine through the conserved F or W. The order of the fields is D gene, clone size, V gene, J gene, CDR3 DNA, CDR3 protein. A D gene is named only where the DNA matches it firmly. Size is stated for part of the rows, as once, few or many counts, or as a class when the clone is expanded.

-,-,TRBV10-3,TRBJ2-2,TGTGCCATCAGCCCTAATCCCGGGACCGCGAGAACCGGGGAGCTGTTTTTT,CAISPNPGTARTGELFF
-,-,TRBV9,TRBJ2-2,TGTGCCAGCAGCGTAGGGCTAAACACCGGGGAGCTGTTTTTT,CASSVGLNTGELFF
TRBD2,-,TRBV10-3,TRBJ2-3,TGTGCCATCAGGGAGGGAGGGACAGATACGCAGTATTTT,CAIREGGTDTQYF
TRBD1,-,TRBV5-4,TRBJ1-6,TGTGCCAGCAGCTTGACAGGGGCAGGTAATTCACCCCTCCACTTT,CASSLTGAGNSPLHF
TRBD2,-,TRBV10-3,TRBJ2-6,TGTGCCATCAGTTTAAGCGGGATTAACTCTGGGGCCAACGTCCTGACTTTC,CAISLSGINSGANVLTF
TRBD1,-,TRBV5-4,TRBJ2-5,TGTGCCAGCAGCTTAGTAGGGACAGGGGACGGAGAGACCCAGTACTTC,CASSLVGTGDGETQYF
-,-,TRBV11-2,TRBJ1-4,TGTGCCAGCAGCTTAGAGAGCGCCGGGACAAGCTCCGGAGGAAAACTGTTTTTT,CASSLESAGTSSGGKLFF
-,once,TRBV7-3,TRBJ2-1,TGTGCCAGCAGCCTAGGGTGGAATGAGCAGTTCTTC,CASSLGWNEQFF
-,-,TRBV28,TRBJ2-2,TGTGCCAGCAGGCCCCAAGGGGGGAACGGGGAGCTGTTTTTT,CASRPQGGNGELFF
-,-,TRBV18,TRBJ1-5,TGTGCCAGCTCACCACTCCCCGATCAGCCCCAGCATTTT,CASSPLPDQPQHF
-,-,TRBV19,TRBJ2-5,TGTGCCAGTACGAAGACACGTAGCGAGACCCAGTACTTC,CASTKTRSETQYF
-,-,TRBV6-1,TRBJ2-2,TGTGCCAGCAGTGAAGTGACGGGAACCGGGGAGCTGTTTTTT,CASSEVTGTGELFF
-,-,TRBV7-6,TRBJ1-3,TGTGCCAGCAGCTTTCTGGACTCTGGAAACACCATATATTTT,CASSFLDSGNTIYF
-,-,TRBV30,TRBJ2-7,TGTGCCTGGAGTACAGGGTTCTACGAGCAGTACTTC,CAWSTGFYEQYF
-,-,TRBV25-1,TRBJ2-7,TGTGCCAGCACCCTGGGCTCTACCTACGAGCAGTACTTC,CASTLGSTYEQYF
-,few,TRBV4-2,TRBJ1-2,TGTGCCAGCAGCCAAGATGACTCGGGATTTACCTATGGCTACACCTTC,CASSQDDSGFTYGYTF
-,-,TRBV5-1,TRBJ1-1,TGCGCCAGCAGCTTCAACAGTGGGACTGAAGCTTTCTTT,CASSFNSGTEAFF
-,-,TRBV28,TRBJ1-2,TGTGCCAGCAGCCGGCGACAGCAAACCTATGGCTACACCTTC,CASSRRQQTYGYTF
TRBD2,-,TRBV29-1,TRBJ2-7,TGCAGCGTTGAAGACTTAGCGGGGGGTCTCTACGAGCAGTACTTC,CSVEDLAGGLYEQYF
TRBD2,-,TRBV27,TRBJ2-1,TGTGCCAGCAACCCCCGGGGGGGCACGGGGAATGAGCAGTTCTTC,CASNPRGGTGNEQFF
-,-,TRBV7-9,TRBJ1-3,TGTGCCAGCAGCTTAACCGTCTCTGGAAACACCATATATTTT,CASSLTVSGNTIYF
-,-,TRBV19,TRBJ1-3,TGTGCCAGTAAGGAACAGTTCAGCTCTGGAAACACCATATATTTT,CASKEQFSSGNTIYF
-,-,TRBV9,TRBJ2-2,TGTGCCAGCAGCGTAGGTGCGGGTCTTAACACCGGGGAGCTGTTTTTT,CASSVGAGLNTGELFF
-,-,TRBV30,TRBJ1-6,TGTGCCTGGAGTGCTACAGGGTATAATTCACCCCTCCACTTT,CAWSATGYNSPLHF
TRBD1,-,TRBV2,TRBJ1-2,TGTGCCAGCAGTGTCGAGACAGGGCACCCTGGCTACACCTTC,CASSVETGHPGYTF
TRBD1,-,TRBV6-5,TRBJ2-7,TGTGCCAGCACCCCTAGGACAGGGTTAAAGCAGTACTTC,CASTPRTGLKQYF
-,few,TRBV9,TRBJ1-5,TGTGCCAGCAGCGTAGGAAGTAGCAATCAGCCCCAGCATTTT,CASSVGSSNQPQHF
TRBD2,once,TRBV6-6,TRBJ2-4,TGTGCCAGCAGTTCCGGACTAGCGGGGGCCAAAAACATTCAGTACTTC,CASSSGLAGAKNIQYF
-,-,TRBV7-9,TRBJ1-1,TGTGCCAGCAGCTCCACGGGTCAGACTGAAGCTTTCTTT,CASSSTGQTEAFF
-,-,TRBV2,TRBJ1-4,TGTGCCAGCCAGACAGACACTAATGAAAAACTGTTTTTT,CASQTDTNEKLFF
-,-,TRBV6-1,TRBJ1-4,TGTGCCAGCAGTGATAACAGGGAAAAACTGTTTTTT,CASSDNREKLFF
-,-,TRBV5-1,TRBJ1-4,TGCGCCAGCAGCCACCAATACGACGCTGAAAAACTGTTTTTT,CASSHQYDAEKLFF
-,-,TRBV7-8,TRBJ1-6,TGTGCCAGCAGCTTAGGCGGGAATTCACCCCTCCACTTT,CASSLGGNSPLHF